Listed below are T cell receptor beta chains from one sample, sequenced in a study of STAT5B mutations in CD4+ large granular lymphocyte leukemia. Libraries were prepared by immunoSEQ multiplex PCR; TCRdb keeps only in-frame clonotypes and omits some of them. The sample contains some 34,000 clones, around 76% of which appear only once. Input material: CD4+ T cells from blood buffy coats. These receptors all come from a human donor in good health. Each CDR3 is given with its conserved first and last residue. Fields, in order: D gene, V gene, CDR3 length, J gene, clone size, CDR3 protein, CDR3 DNA. A D gene is named only where the DNA matches it firmly. Clone size, where shown, is once, few, many, or a class for clones that have expanded.

.,TRBV5-6,11,TRBJ2-7,.,CASSRINEQYF,TGTGCCAGCAGCAGAATTAACGAGCAGTACTTC
.,TRBV5-6,14,TRBJ2-7,.,CASSPTGDHYEQYF,TGTGCCAGCAGCCCGACCGGGGACCACTACGAGCAGTACTTC
.,TRBV9,15,TRBJ1-1,.,CASSVTPQGVTEAFF,TGTGCCAGCAGCGTAACTCCACAGGGAGTCACTGAAGCTTTCTTT
.,TRBV19,14,TRBJ2-7,.,CASSLLPHYGEQYF,TGTGCCAGTAGCCTCCTTCCCCATTATGGGGAGCAGTACTTC
.,TRBV4-2,15,TRBJ1-2,.,CASSQEANRDYGYTF,TGTGCCAGCAGCCAAGAGGCGAACAGGGACTATGGCTACACCTTC
.,TRBV6-5,15,TRBJ1-1,.,CASSYSDSLGAEAFF,TGTGCCAGCAGTTACTCGGACAGCCTGGGGGCTGAAGCTTTCTTT
.,TRBV5-1,16,TRBJ1-1,.,CASSLNREGRSTEAFF,TGCGCCAGCAGCTTAAACAGGGAGGGAAGGTCCACTGAAGCTTTCTTT
.,TRBV9,14,TRBJ2-2,.,CASSVGGGTGELFF,TGTGCCAGCAGCGTAGGAGGGGGGACCGGGGAGCTGTTTTTT
.,TRBV11-2,13,TRBJ1-2,.,CASSPLRELGYTF,TGTGCCAGCAGCCCACTCAGGGAACTGGGCTACACCTTC
TRBD2,TRBV30,15,TRBJ2-1,once,CAWSRLAGGQREQFF,TGTGCCTGGAGTCGCCTAGCGGGAGGCCAAAGGGAGCAGTTCTTC
.,TRBV6-1,14,TRBJ1-5,.,CASSEANRGQPQHF,TGTGCCAGCAGTGAAGCTAACCGGGGTCAGCCCCAGCATTTT
.,TRBV5-1,15,TRBJ1-1,.,CASSSTGPAGTEAFF,TGCGCCAGCAGCTCCACCGGGCCAGCGGGGACTGAAGCTTTCTTT
.,TRBV7-9,18,TRBJ2-6,.,CASSLKQDLSWRANVLTF,TGTGCCAGCAGCTTAAAACAGGATTTAAGTTGGAGGGCCAACGTCCTGACTTTC
.,TRBV10-1,12,TRBJ1-1,.,CASSPGAGYAFF,TGCGCCAGCAGTCCGGGAGCTGGGTACGCTTTCTTT
.,TRBV6-5,16,TRBJ2-7,.,CASSYLHPQGSYEQYF,TGTGCCAGCAGTTACCTACACCCTCAGGGGTCCTACGAGCAGTACTTC
TRBD1,TRBV9,15,TRBJ1-1,.,CASSAGDRAGDEAFF,TGTGCCAGCAGCGCGGGGGACAGGGCAGGAGATGAAGCTTTCTTT
.,TRBV7-8,14,TRBJ1-2,.,CASSLGDSNYGYTF,TGTGCCAGCAGCTTAGGCGACAGTAACTATGGCTACACCTTC
.,TRBV10-1,13,TRBJ1-1,few,CAIRGRVNTEAFF,TGCGCCATCCGTGGGAGGGTGAACACTGAAGCTTTCTTT
.,TRBV10-3,14,TRBJ1-1,few,CAISESLTGSEAFF,TGTGCCATCAGTGAGTCCCTGACAGGATCTGAAGCTTTCTTT
.,TRBV9,16,TRBJ2-5,.,CASSVEVGRDQETQYF,TGTGCCAGCAGCGTAGAGGTCGGGCGGGATCAAGAGACCCAGTACTTC
.,TRBV19,13,TRBJ2-7,.,CASSWTDYNEQYF,TGTGCCAGTAGCTGGACGGACTACAACGAGCAGTACTTC
.,TRBV6-5,13,TRBJ1-2,.,CASSSRANYGYTF,TGTGCCAGCAGTTCTAGAGCTAACTATGGCTACACCTTC
TRBD1,TRBV9,15,TRBJ2-7,.,CASSVAGQGGYEQYF,TGTGCCAGCAGCGTAGCAGGACAGGGAGGCTACGAGCAGTACTTC
TRBD2,TRBV19,15,TRBJ2-1,.,CASSIGLAGYNEQFF,TGTGCCAGTAGTATAGGCCTAGCGGGCTACAATGAGCAGTTCTTC
.,TRBV18,15,TRBJ2-2,.,CASSPRQDNTGELFF,TGTGCCAGCTCACCAAGACAGGACAACACCGGGGAGCTGTTTTTT
.,TRBV4-2,13,TRBJ1-2,.,CASSQDRDYGYTF,TGTGCCAGCAGCCAAGACAGGGACTATGGCTACACCTTC
TRBD1,TRBV2,15,TRBJ1-1,.,CASSTDRGGNTEAFF,TGTGCCAGCAGTACCGACAGGGGAGGGAACACTGAAGCTTTCTTT
TRBD1,TRBV7-2,15,TRBJ1-1,.,CASSLEWTGDTEAFF,TGTGCCAGCAGCTTAGAATGGACAGGGGACACTGAAGCTTTCTTT
.,TRBV10-1,12,TRBJ2-7,few,CASSYLGDEQYF,TGCGCCAGCAGTTACCTCGGGGACGAGCAGTACTTC
.,TRBV18,13,TRBJ1-1,.,CASSLGQDTEAFF,TGTGCCAGCTCACTTGGACAAGACACTGAAGCTTTCTTT
.,TRBV30,13,TRBJ1-1,.,CAWSVKGNTEAFF,TGTGCCTGGAGTGTTAAAGGGAACACTGAAGCTTTCTTT
.,TRBV19,16,TRBJ2-5,.,CASSIGLGRDQETQYF,TGTGCCAGTAGTATAGGTCTCGGCAGAGATCAAGAGACCCAGTACTTC
.,TRBV18,16,TRBJ1-5,.,CASSPRGGATDQPQHF,TGTGCCAGCTCACCACGGGGGGGCGCAACAGATCAGCCCCAGCATTTT
.,TRBV18,14,TRBJ1-1,.,CASSPAGLGTEAFF,TGTGCCAGCTCACCGGCCGGGTTGGGGACTGAAGCTTTCTTT
TRBD2,TRBV7-8,15,TRBJ2-1,.,CASSLASSGSNEQFF,TGTGCCAGCAGCTTAGCGTCTAGCGGGAGCAATGAGCAGTTCTTC
.,TRBV18,13,TRBJ1-2,.,CASSPLEGGGYTF,TGTGCCAGCTCACCACTCGAGGGTGGCGGCTACACCTTC
.,TRBV2,14,TRBJ2-6,.,CASIRRGRANVLTF,TGTGCCAGCATCCGTCGGGGAAGGGCCAACGTCCTGACTTTC
TRBD1,TRBV5-8,17,TRBJ1-2,.,CASSLGGTGQANYGYTF,TGTGCCAGCAGCTTGGGGGGGACAGGGCAAGCTAACTATGGCTACACCTTC
.,TRBV11-2,17,TRBJ1-1,.,CASSLQGRGTPTGSAFF,TGTGCCAGCAGCTTACAGGGGAGGGGGACTCCCACAGGGTCGGCTTTCTTT
.,TRBV19,14,TRBJ1-2,.,CAARLPGARYGYTF,TGTGCCGCCCGTCTCCCAGGGGCGCGCTATGGCTACACCTTC